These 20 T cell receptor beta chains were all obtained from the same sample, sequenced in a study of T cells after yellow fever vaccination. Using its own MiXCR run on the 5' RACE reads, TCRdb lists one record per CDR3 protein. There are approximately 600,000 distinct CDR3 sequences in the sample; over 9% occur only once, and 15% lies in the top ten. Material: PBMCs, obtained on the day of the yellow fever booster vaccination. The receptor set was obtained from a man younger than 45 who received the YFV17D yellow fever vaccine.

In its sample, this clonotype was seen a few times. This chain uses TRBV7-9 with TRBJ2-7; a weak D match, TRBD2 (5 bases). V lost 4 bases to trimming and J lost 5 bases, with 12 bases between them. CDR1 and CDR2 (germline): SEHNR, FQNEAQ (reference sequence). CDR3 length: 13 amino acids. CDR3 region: CASSYLLGDEQYF. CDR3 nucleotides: TGTGCCAGCAGCTACCTCCTCGGGGACGAGCAGTACTTC. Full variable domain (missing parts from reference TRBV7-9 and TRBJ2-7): DTGVSQNPRHKITKRGQNVTFRCDPISEHNRLYWYRQTLGQGPEFLTYFQNEAQLEKSRLLSDRFSAERPKGSFSTLEIQRTEQGDSAMYLCASSYLLGDEQYFGPGTRLTVT.

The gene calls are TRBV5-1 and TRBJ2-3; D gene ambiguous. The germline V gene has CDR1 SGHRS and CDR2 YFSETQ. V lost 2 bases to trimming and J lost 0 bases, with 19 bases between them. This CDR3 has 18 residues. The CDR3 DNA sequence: TGCGCCAGCAGCTTCACTGGACGCAGGCAAAGAAGCACAGATACGCAGTATTTT. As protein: CASSFTGRRQRSTDTQYF.

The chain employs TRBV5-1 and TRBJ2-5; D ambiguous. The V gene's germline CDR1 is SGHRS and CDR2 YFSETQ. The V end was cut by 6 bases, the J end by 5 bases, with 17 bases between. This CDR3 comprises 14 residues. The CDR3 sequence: CASKGLRNAETQYF. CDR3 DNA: TGCGCCAGCAAAGGATTGCGGAACGCGGAGACCCAGTACTTC.

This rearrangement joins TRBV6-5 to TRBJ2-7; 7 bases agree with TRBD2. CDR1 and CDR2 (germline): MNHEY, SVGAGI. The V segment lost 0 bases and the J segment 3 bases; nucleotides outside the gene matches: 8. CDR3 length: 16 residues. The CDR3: CASSYSKSGGVYEQYF. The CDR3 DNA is TGTGCCAGCAGTTACTCGAAATCGGGAGGTGTCTACGAGCAGTACTTC.

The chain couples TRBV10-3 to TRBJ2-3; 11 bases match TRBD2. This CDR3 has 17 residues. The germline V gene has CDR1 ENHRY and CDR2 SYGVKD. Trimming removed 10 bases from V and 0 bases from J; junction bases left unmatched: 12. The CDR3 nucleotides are TGTGCCACGAGGGCGGGTAGCGGGAGGGAAAGCACAGATACGCAGTATTTT. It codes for CATRAGSGRESTDTQYF.

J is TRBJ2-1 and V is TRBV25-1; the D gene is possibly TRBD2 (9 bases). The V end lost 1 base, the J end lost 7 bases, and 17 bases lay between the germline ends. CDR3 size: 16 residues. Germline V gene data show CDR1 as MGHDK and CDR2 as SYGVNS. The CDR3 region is CASSESRGLAGNEQFF. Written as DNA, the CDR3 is TGTGCCAGCAGTGAATCCAGGGGGCTAGCGGGAAATGAGCAGTTCTTC.

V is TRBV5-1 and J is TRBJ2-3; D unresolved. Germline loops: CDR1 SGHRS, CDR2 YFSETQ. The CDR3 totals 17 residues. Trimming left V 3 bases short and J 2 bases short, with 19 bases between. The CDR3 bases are TGCGCCAGCAGCTGGCGCCGGTCAGCGACGTACACAGATACGCAGTATTTT. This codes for CASSWRRSATYTDTQYF.

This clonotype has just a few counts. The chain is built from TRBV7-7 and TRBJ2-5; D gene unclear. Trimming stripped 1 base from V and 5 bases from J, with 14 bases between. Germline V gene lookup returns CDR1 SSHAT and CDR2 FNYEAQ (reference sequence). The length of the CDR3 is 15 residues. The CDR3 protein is CASSLGLSERETQYF. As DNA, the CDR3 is TGTGCCAGCAGCTTAGGGCTCTCCGAGAGGGAGACCCAGTACTTC.

CDR3 protein: CSATSGRAFYEQFF. In DNA form, the CDR3 reads TGCAGCGCGACTAGCGGGAGGGCCTTCTATGAGCAGTTCTTC. J is TRBJ2-1 and V is TRBV29-1, with 14 nucleotides matching TRBD2. The CDR3 has 14 residues. In germline, CDR1 is SQVTM, CDR2 ANQGSEA. With 7 bases clipped from V and 8 bases from J, the junction kept 7 bases outside the gene matches.

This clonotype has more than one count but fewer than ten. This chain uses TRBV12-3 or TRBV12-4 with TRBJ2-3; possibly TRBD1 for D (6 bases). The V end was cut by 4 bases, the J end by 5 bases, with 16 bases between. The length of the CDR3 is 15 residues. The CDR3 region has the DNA TGTGCCAGCAGTTACCGGGACACGGAACGAGATACGCAGTATTTT. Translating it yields CASSYRDTERDTQYF.

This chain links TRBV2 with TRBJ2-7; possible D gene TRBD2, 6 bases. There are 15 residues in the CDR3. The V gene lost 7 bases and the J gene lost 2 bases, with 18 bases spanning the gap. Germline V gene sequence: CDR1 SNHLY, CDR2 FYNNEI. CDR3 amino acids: CASKNPSAGTYEQYF. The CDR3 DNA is TGTGCCAGCAAGAATCCTAGCGCGGGGACCTACGAGCAGTACTTC.

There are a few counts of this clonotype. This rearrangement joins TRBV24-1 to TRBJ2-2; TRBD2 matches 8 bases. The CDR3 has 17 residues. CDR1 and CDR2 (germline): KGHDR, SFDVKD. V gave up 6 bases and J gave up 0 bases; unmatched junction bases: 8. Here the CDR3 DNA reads TGTGCCACCAGTTCCTCGGGGCGGGAGGCGAACACCGGGGAGCTGTTTTTT. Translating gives CATSSSGREANTGELFF.

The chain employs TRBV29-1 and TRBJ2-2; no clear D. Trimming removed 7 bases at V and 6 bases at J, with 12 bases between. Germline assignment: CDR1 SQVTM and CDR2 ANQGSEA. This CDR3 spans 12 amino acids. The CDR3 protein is CSAPMGAGELFF. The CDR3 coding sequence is TGCAGCGCCCCAATGGGTGCCGGGGAGCTGTTTTTT.

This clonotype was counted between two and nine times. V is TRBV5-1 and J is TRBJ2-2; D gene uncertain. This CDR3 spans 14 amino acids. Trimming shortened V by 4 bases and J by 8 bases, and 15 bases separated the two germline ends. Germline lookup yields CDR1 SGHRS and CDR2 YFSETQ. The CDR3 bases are TGCGCCAGCAGCCAAGACACCAGTTTTGGGGAGCTGTTTTTT. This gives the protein CASSQDTSFGELFF.

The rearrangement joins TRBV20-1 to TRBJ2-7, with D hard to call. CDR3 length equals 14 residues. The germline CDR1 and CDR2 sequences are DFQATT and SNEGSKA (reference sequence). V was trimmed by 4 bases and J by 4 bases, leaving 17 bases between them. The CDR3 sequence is CSATDKGEAYEQYF. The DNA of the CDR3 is TGCAGTGCTACCGACAAGGGCGAGGCTTACGAGCAGTACTTC.

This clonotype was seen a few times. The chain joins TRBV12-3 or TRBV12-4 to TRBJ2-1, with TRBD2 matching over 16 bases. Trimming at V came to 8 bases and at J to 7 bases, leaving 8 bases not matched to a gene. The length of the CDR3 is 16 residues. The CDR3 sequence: CASGGTSGRDRNEQFF. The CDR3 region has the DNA TGTGCCAGCGGCGGGACTAGCGGGAGGGACCGAAATGAGCAGTTCTTC.

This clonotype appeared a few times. The CDR3 DNA reads TGTGCCAGCAGCTTACTAAGCTCCTATAATTCACCCCTCCACTTT. Protein product: CASSLLSSYNSPLHF. The V call is TRBV7-2, the J call TRBJ1-6; D unresolved. The CDR3 is made up of 15 amino acids. V lost 2 bases, J lost 0 bases, and 5 bases lay in between. The germline gives CDR1 SGHTA, CDR2 FQGNSA.

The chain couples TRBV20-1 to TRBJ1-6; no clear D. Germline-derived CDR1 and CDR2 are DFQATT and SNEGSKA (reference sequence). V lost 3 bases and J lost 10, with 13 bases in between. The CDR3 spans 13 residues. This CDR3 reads CSASLRLGSPLHF. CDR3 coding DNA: TGCAGTGCTAGCTTACGACTGGGGTCACCCCTCCACTTT.

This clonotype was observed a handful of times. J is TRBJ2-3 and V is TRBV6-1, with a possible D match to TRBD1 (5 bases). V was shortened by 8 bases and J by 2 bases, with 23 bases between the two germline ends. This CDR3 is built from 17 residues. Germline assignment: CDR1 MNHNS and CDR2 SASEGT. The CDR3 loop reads CASSPRPAGKFTDTQYF. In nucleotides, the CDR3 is TGTGCCAGCTCCCCCCGTCCGGCAGGGAAATTCACAGATACGCAGTATTTT.

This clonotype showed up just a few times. This CDR3 reads CASSLVAVSSGATYEQYF. In DNA, the CDR3 is TGTGCCAGCAGCTTAGTTGCGGTCTCTAGCGGGGCCACCTACGAGCAGTACTTC. The rearrangement joins TRBV11-2 to TRBJ2-7; 9 nucleotides align to TRBD2. Germline V lookup: CDR1 SGHAT, CDR2 FQNNGV. The CDR3 has 18 amino acids. Trimming cost V 1 base and J 2 bases; bases outside gene matches: 12.